Listed below are T cell receptor beta chains from one sample, sequenced in a study of tumor-infiltrating lymphocytes in localized non-small cell lung cancer. Clones were sequenced by immunoSEQ multiplex PCR, and TCRdb holds only the in-frame ones, with some missing. The sample records roughly 10,000 clones, 60% being singletons. Sequences were obtained from uninvolved lung tissue not adjacent to the tumor. These TCRs come from a human donor with non-small cell lung cancer. The CDR3 runs from the conserved cysteine through the conserved F or W. A D gene is named only where the DNA matches it firmly. Expanded clones are given a class, and other clones once, few, many or no size at all.

D gene,V gene,clone size,J gene,CDR3 protein,CDR3 DNA
TRBD1,TRBV6-1,NA,TRBJ2-7,CASLTGGIYEQYF,TGTGCCAGCCTAACAGGGGGGATCTACGAGCAGTACTTC
NA,TRBV7-2,NA,TRBJ1-2,CASSLSLQGSGYTF,TGTGCCAGCAGCTTATCCCTACAGGGAAGTGGCTACACCTTC
TRBD1,TRBV9,NA,TRBJ2-2,CASRPPGQENTGELFF,TGTGCCAGCAGACCCCCTGGACAGGAGAACACCGGGGAGCTGTTTTTT
NA,TRBV2,few,TRBJ1-5,CASSPGTVSNQPQHF,TGTGCCAGCAGCCCCGGGACTGTAAGCAATCAGCCCCAGCATTTT
NA,TRBV29-1,NA,TRBJ1-4,CSVSLGGDSEKLFF,TGCAGCGTTTCGTTGGGGGGCGATAGTGAAAAACTGTTTTTT
TRBD1,TRBV7-7,NA,TRBJ2-7,CASSKDRGDEQYF,TGTGCTAGCAGCAAAGACAGGGGCGACGAGCAGTACTTC
NA,TRBV28,few,TRBJ2-5,CASRPFRTQETQYF,TGTGCCAGCAGACCATTCAGGACTCAAGAGACCCAGTACTTC
NA,TRBV11-3,NA,TRBJ2-7,CASSSGRYEQYF,TGTGCCAGCAGCTCCGGACGATACGAGCAGTACTTC
NA,TRBV11-2,NA,TRBJ1-1,CASSPINGNTEAFF,TGTGCCAGCAGCCCAATAAACGGGAACACTGAAGCTTTCTTT
NA,TRBV21-1,NA,TRBJ1-1,CASSKDSTGGNTEAFF,TGTGCCAGCAGCAAAGATAGTACGGGCGGGAACACTGAAGCTTTCTTT
NA,TRBV7-9,few,TRBJ2-7,CASSLAREPYEQYF,TGTGCCAGCAGCTTAGCCAGGGAACCCTACGAGCAGTACTTC
NA,TRBV20-1,few,TRBJ2-7,CSASGYYEQYF,TGCAGTGCTAGCGGATACTACGAGCAGTACTTC
NA,TRBV11-2,once,TRBJ1-2,CASSLSREDGYTF,TGTGCCAGCAGCTTATCCAGGGAGGATGGCTACACCTTC
TRBD1,TRBV5-4,NA,TRBJ2-2,CASSRNRGHLADTGELFF,TGTGCCAGCAGCCGTAACAGGGGGCACTTAGCTGACACCGGGGAGCTGTTTTTT
NA,TRBV6-5,NA,TRBJ2-1,CASSSRGKEQFF,TGTGCCAGCAGTAGTCGGGGGAAGGAGCAGTTCTTC
NA,TRBV4-2,few,TRBJ2-2,CASSQAGTGELFF,TGTGCCAGCAGCCAAGCAGGCACCGGGGAGCTGTTTTTT
TRBD1,TRBV6-1,NA,TRBJ1-4,CASSDPDRDEKLFF,TGTGCCAGCAGTGACCCTGACAGGGATGAAAAACTGTTTTTT
TRBD1,TRBV2,few,TRBJ2-6,CASSVFIGTGDSGANVLTF,TGTGCCAGCAGTGTATTTATCGGGACAGGGGACTCTGGGGCCAACGTCCTGACTTTC
NA,TRBV5-5,few,TRBJ1-2,CASSLTGSYGYTF,TGTGCCAGCAGCTTGACAGGATCCTATGGCTACACCTTC
NA,TRBV2,medium-sized,TRBJ1-2,CASSGETPKGYTF,TGTGCCAGCAGTGGGGAGACTCCTAAGGGCTACACCTTC
NA,TRBV6-5,NA,TRBJ1-1,CASSYSTGNTEAFF,TGTGCCAGCAGTTACTCGACGGGTAACACTGAAGCTTTCTTT
NA,TRBV7-3,NA,TRBJ2-5,CASSWGGAGETQYF,TGTGCCAGCAGCTGGGGGGGGGCAGGAGAGACCCAGTACTTC
NA,TRBV9,NA,TRBJ2-1,CASSVASGPYNEQFF,TGTGCCAGCAGCGTCGCCAGCGGGCCCTACAATGAGCAGTTCTTC
NA,TRBV14,NA,TRBJ2-5,CASSQGGWETQYF,TGTGCCAGCAGCCAAGGAGGGTGGGAGACCCAGTACTTC
NA,TRBV5-1,NA,TRBJ1-2,CASSSSYRGDGYTF,TGCGCCAGCAGCTCGAGTTACCGGGGTGATGGCTACACCTTC
NA,TRBV2,NA,TRBJ2-5,CASSESETQYF,TGTGCCAGCAGTGAAAGTGAGACCCAGTACTTC
NA,TRBV7-2,NA,TRBJ1-1,CASSLQGSNTEAFF,TGTGCCAGCAGCTTACAGGGATCGAACACTGAAGCTTTCTTT
NA,TRBV5-4,NA,TRBJ2-6,CASSPGTFSGANVLTF,TGTGCCAGCAGCCCCGGGACCTTCTCTGGGGCCAACGTCCTGACTTTC
NA,TRBV1,NA,TRBJ2-7,CTSSQGRLAGAYEQYF,TGCACCAGCAGCCAAGGGCGACTAGCGGGGGCATACGAGCAGTACTTC
TRBD2,TRBV19,NA,TRBJ2-3,CASSMGLAGGSTDTQYF,TGTGCCAGTAGTATGGGACTAGCGGGGGGCAGCACAGATACGCAGTATTTT
NA,TRBV5-6,NA,TRBJ2-3,CASSLSDTQYF,TGTGCCAGCAGCTTGTCAGATACGCAGTATTTT
NA,TRBV4-1,NA,TRBJ2-3,CASSQVGGGREDTQYF,TGCGCCAGCAGCCAAGTCGGGGGAGGCCGTGAAGATACGCAGTATTTT
TRBD2,TRBV4-1,few,TRBJ2-2,CASSQELGGGANTGELFF,TGCGCCAGCAGCCAAGAACTGGGCGGGGGGGCAAACACCGGGGAGCTGTTTTTT
NA,TRBV7-8,NA,TRBJ2-2,CASSLEVSANTGELFF,TGTGCCAGCAGCTTAGAAGTCAGCGCGAACACCGGGGAGCTGTTTTTT
TRBD1,TRBV11-2,NA,TRBJ1-1,CASSLGGTGTGAVQAFF,TGTGCCAGCAGCTTAGGGGGGACCGGGACAGGGGCGGTTCAAGCTTTCTTT
TRBD1,TRBV6-5,NA,TRBJ2-2,CASRRRDSNTGELFF,TGTGCCAGCAGACGCAGGGACAGCAACACCGGGGAGCTGTTTTTT
TRBD2,TRBV9,NA,TRBJ2-7,CASSEGDGLAAHYEQYF,TGTGCCAGCAGCGAAGGGGATGGACTAGCGGCTCACTACGAGCAGTACTTC
NA,TRBV29-1,NA,TRBJ1-1,CSVEGARGTFF,TGCAGCGTTGAAGGTGCCAGAGGAACTTTCTTT
TRBD1,TRBV11-3,NA,TRBJ1-2,CASSADRQGGPHGYTF,TGTGCCAGCAGCGCAGATCGACAGGGGGGCCCTCATGGCTACACCTTC
NA,TRBV19,NA,TRBJ2-3,CASLGSTDTQYF,TGTGCCTCCTTGGGGAGCACAGATACGCAGTATTTT